A selection of T cell receptor beta chains follows, all from one sample in a study of OX40 agonist ivuxolimab in advanced cancers. Method: immunoSEQ multiplex PCR; TCRdb's copy keeps in-frame clones and lacks some. The table has 55,000 to 65,000 clones, approximately 81% seen once. Here the sequenced sample was CD4+ or CD8+ T cells sorted from blood, taken in a trial of the OX40 agonist ivuxolimab. The receptors originated from an adult with an advanced solid tumor such as melanoma, head and neck, liver or kidney cancer. The CDR3 runs from the conserved cysteine through the conserved F or W. Fields, in order: J gene, clone size, D gene, CDR3 length, V gene, CDR3 protein, CDR3 DNA. D genes are given only for firm matches. Size values are once, few and many counts, or a class for expanded clones, and some rows have none.

>TRBJ2-5|NA|TRBD2|15|TRBV28
CASSRGLAGGETQYF
TGTGCCAGCAGCCGGGGACTAGCGGGAGGCGAGACCCAGTACTTC
>TRBJ1-1|few|NA|13|TRBV28
CASRLQGGTEAFF
TGTGCCAGCAGGTTACAGGGCGGCACTGAAGCTTTCTTT
>TRBJ2-3|NA|NA|13|TRBV2
CASSELRGDTQYF
TGTGCCAGCAGTGAACTACGGGGGGATACGCAGTATTTT
>TRBJ1-6|NA|NA|15|TRBV2
CASRGDIPNNSPLHF
TGTGCCAGCAGGGGAGACATACCCAATAATTCACCCCTCCACTTT
>TRBJ1-2|NA|NA|13|TRBV7-2
CASSNGARHGYTF
TGTGCCAGCAGCAACGGGGCCCGACATGGCTACACCTTC
>TRBJ2-1|few|NA|16|TRBV11-1
CASSLGEGALGDEQFF
TGTGCCAGCAGCTTAGGGGAGGGGGCCCTCGGGGATGAGCAGTTCTTC
>TRBJ1-4|NA|NA|14|TRBV18
CASSPAAWDEKLFF
TGTGCCAGCTCCCCGGCGGCTTGGGATGAAAAACTGTTTTTT
>TRBJ2-5|NA|NA|11|TRBV29-1
CSVGGGETQYF
TGCAGCGTTGGGGGTGGAGAGACCCAGTACTTC
>TRBJ2-1|few|TRBD2|14|TRBV7-2
CASSLERGRGVKFF
TGTGCCAGCAGCTTAGAGCGGGGGAGGGGAGTGAAGTTCTTC
>TRBJ2-3|NA|NA|16|TRBV9
CASSVGGWDSEGTQYF
TGTGCCAGCAGCGTAGGGGGTTGGGACTCCGAGGGTACGCAGTATTTT
>TRBJ2-1|NA|TRBD2|15|TRBV7-9
CASSLVASGKDEQFF
TGTGCCAGCAGCTTAGTTGCTAGCGGAAAGGATGAGCAGTTCTTC
>TRBJ1-4|NA|NA|14|TRBV18
CASSPGVYYEKLFF
TGTGCCAGCTCCCCCGGTGTTTATTATGAAAAACTGTTTTTT
>TRBJ1-1|NA|NA|12|TRBV5-6
CASGRGRTEAFF
TGTGCCAGCGGTAGGGGCAGAACTGAAGCTTTCTTT
>TRBJ2-3|NA|NA|15|TRBV6-4
CASSEAHSRGDTQYF
TGTGCCAGCAGTGAGGCACACAGCCGGGGGGATACGCAGTATTTT
>TRBJ2-2|NA|NA|16|TRBV10-1
CASSESTGGNTGELFF
TGCGCCAGCAGTGAGTCGACCGGGGGAAATACCGGGGAGCTGTTTTTT
>TRBJ2-7|NA|NA|14|TRBV7-8
CASSLGTASYEQYF
TGTGCCAGCAGCTTAGGGACAGCTTCCTACGAGCAGTACTTC
>TRBJ2-7|few|TRBD2|15|TRBV11-2
CASSPEGGSRYEQYF
TGTGCCAGCAGCCCAGAAGGCGGGAGTAGGTACGAGCAGTACTTC
>TRBJ2-3|NA|NA|15|TRBV11-2
CASSPLLHSQDTQYF
TGTGCCAGCAGCCCGTTATTACACAGTCAAGATACGCAGTATTTT
>TRBJ2-7|NA|NA|15|TRBV9
CASSVEQGGVYEQYF
TGTGCCAGCAGCGTAGAGCAGGGTGGTGTCTACGAGCAGTACTTC
>TRBJ2-5|NA|NA|14|TRBV2
CASSEPRTQETQYF
TGTGCCAGCAGTGAACCGCGGACCCAAGAGACCCAGTACTTC